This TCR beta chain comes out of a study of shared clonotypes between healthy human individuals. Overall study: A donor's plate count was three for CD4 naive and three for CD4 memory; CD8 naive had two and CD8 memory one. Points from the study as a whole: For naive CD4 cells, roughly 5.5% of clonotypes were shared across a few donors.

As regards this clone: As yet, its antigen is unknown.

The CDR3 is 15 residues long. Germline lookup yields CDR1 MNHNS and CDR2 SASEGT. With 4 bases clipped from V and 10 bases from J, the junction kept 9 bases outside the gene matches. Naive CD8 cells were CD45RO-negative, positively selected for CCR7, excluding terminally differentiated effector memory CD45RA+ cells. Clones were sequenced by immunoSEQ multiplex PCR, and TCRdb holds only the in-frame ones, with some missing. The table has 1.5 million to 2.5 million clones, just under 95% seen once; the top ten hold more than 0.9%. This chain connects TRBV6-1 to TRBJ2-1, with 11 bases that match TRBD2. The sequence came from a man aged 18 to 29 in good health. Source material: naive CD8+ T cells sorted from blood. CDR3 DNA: TGTGCCAGCAGTGCTGAGACTAGCGGGATGGGAGAGCAGTTCTTC. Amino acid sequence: CASSAETSGMGEQFF.